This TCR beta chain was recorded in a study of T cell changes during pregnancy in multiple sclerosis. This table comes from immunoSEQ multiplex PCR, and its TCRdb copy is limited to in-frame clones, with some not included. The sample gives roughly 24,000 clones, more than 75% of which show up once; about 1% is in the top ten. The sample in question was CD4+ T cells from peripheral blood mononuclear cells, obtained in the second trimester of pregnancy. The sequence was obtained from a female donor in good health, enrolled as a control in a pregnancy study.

CDR3: CASSLDRAGNTEAFF. CDR3 bases: TGCGCCAGCAGCTTGGATAGGGCGGGGAACACTGAAGCTTTCTTT. The chain combines TRBV5-1 with TRBJ1-1; D gene ambiguous. Germline V CDR1 and CDR2: SGHRS, YFSETQ. V was shortened by 0 bases and J by 1 base, with 10 bases between the two germline ends. The CDR3 has 15 amino acids.